One and the same sample provided the 6 T cell receptor beta chains below, sequenced in a study of blood T cell repertoires in COVID-19 (dated by TCRdb to the early 2020s). Libraries were constructed by the immunoSEQ multiplex PCR assay. In its TCRdb copy, this immuneACCESS table keeps in-frame sequences only and misses some clones. Where compared with another copy, unresolved V genes explain less than half of these, and the others have no known cause. This sample comprises some 250,000 clones, 86% of them detected only once. The ten largest make up approximately 13% of the sample. The sample taken for sequencing was peripheral blood. The source of these receptors is a man older than 75 with acute or convalescent COVID-19.

The chain uses TRBV2 and TRBJ1-2, with D perhaps matching TRBD1 (6 bases). CDR1 and CDR2 from the germline V gene are SNHLY and FYNNEI. The CDR3 has 14 amino acids. The ends were cut back, 6 bases at V and 4 bases at J, with 15 bases in the middle. DNA for the CDR3: TGTGCCAGCAGACTCCAGGGGACCGTCTATGGCTACACCTTC. It encodes CASRLQGTVYGYTF. Full variable domain (missing parts from reference TRBV2 and TRBJ1-2): EPEVTQTPSHQVTQMGQEVILRCVPISNHLYFYWYRQILGQKVEFLVSFYNNEISEKSEIFDDQFSVERPDGSNFTLKIRSTKLEDSAMYFCASRLQGTVYGYTFGSGTRLTVV.

This chain connects TRBV28 to TRBJ1-4; no definite D call. Per germline, CDR1 MDHEN and CDR2 SYDVKM. The CDR3 has 15 amino acids. Trimming took 3 bases from V and 0 from J, leaving 8 bases between them. CDR3 sequence: CASSLRVATNEKLFF. The DNA for the CDR3 is TGTGCCAGCAGTTTGAGGGTAGCAACTAATGAAAAACTGTTTTTT.

This chain connects TRBV4-1 to TRBJ2-4; 13 nucleotides align to TRBD2. With 2 bases clipped from V and 6 bases from J, the junction kept 7 bases outside the gene matches. This CDR3 is 17 amino acids long. CDR1 and CDR2 (germline): MGHRA, YSYEKL. The CDR3 sequence is CASSQPGLAGEGNIQYF. The CDR3 nucleotides read TGCGCCAGCAGCCAACCCGGACTAGCGGGAGAGGGAAACATTCAGTACTTC.

This chain connects TRBV11-2 to TRBJ2-6, with D perhaps matching TRBD2 (6 bases). This CDR3 region has 18 residues. V was shortened by 5 bases and J by 2 bases, with 19 bases between the two germline ends. Germline loops: CDR1 SGHAT, CDR2 FQNNGV. For the CDR3, the DNA is TGTGCCAGCAGCCACGTCCGGGTGGAGGGGCCTGGGGCCAACGTCCTGACTTTC. As protein: CASSHVRVEGPGANVLTF. Combining the CDR3 with reference TRBV11-2 and TRBJ2-6 gives the whole variable domain EAGVAQSPRYKIIEKRQSVAFWCNPISGHATLYWYQQILGQGPKLLIQFQNNGVVDDSQLPKDRFSAERLKGVDSTLKIQPAKLEDSAVYLCASSHVRVEGPGANVLTFGAGSRLTVL.

The rearrangement uses TRBV28 and TRBJ2-3; tentatively, D is TRBD1 (6 bases). The CDR3 is 13 residues long. The germline gives CDR1 MDHEN, CDR2 SYDVKM. V shed 11 bases and J shed 2 bases, with 14 bases lying between them. CDR3 loop: CACEGDNTDTQYF. The CDR3 nucleotides are TGTGCCTGCGAGGGGGATAACACAGATACGCAGTATTTT.

This clone was picked up one time. The chain employs TRBV29-1 and TRBJ1-2; tentative D call: TRBD1 (5 bases). The CDR3 sequence is 14 residues long. V shed 5 bases and J shed 2 bases, with 15 bases lying between them. From germline, CDR1 is SQVTM and CDR2 ANQGSEA. In nucleotides, the CDR3 is TGCAGCGTTTGGGGGGGAGACGGAAACTATGGCTACACCTTC. Translating gives CSVWGGDGNYGYTF.